Shown below are 18 T cell receptor beta chains from a single sample sequenced in a study of blood T cell repertoires in COVID-19. Produced via immunoSEQ multiplex PCR; TCRdb's table is partial and in-frame only. The sample gives fewer than 350,000 clones, roughly 86% of which show up once; around 0.92% is in the top ten. The source material was PBMCs or T cells enriched from blood (not recorded which). The receptors shown here come from a woman in her twenties or thirties who had recovered from COVID-19.

This sequence joins TRBV5-1 and TRBJ1-2, with D possibly being TRBD1 (6 bases). Trimming stripped 1 base from V and 10 bases from J, with 20 bases between. Germline V gene sequence: CDR1 SGHRS, CDR2 YFSETQ. The CDR3 runs to 15 residues. CDR3 sequence reads: CASSLTWDTLRDYTF. The CDR3 nucleotides read TGCGCCAGCAGCTTGACGTGGGACACTCTTCGTGACTACACCTTC.

The V gene is TRBV18, the J gene TRBJ2-1, with 10 nucleotides matching TRBD1. The CDR3 runs to 15 residues. Germline V CDR1 and CDR2: KGHSH, LQKENI. The V gene end was trimmed by 3 bases and the J gene end by 8 bases; junction bases not matched to a gene: 7. The chain's CDR3 is CASSPYRDRGDEQFF. The CDR3 DNA reads TGTGCCAGCTCACCCTACCGGGACAGGGGCGATGAGCAGTTCTTC.

The V call is TRBV19, the J call TRBJ1-1; D may be TRBD1 (6 bases). Germline CDR1 is LNHDA and CDR2 is SQIVND (reference sequence). V was clipped by 4 bases and J by 8 bases, with 14 bases between them. The CDR3 has 13 residues. CDR3 nucleotide sequence: TGTGCCAGTAGTACCACAGGGCTCGGCGAAGCTTTCTTT. Protein sequence: CASSTTGLGEAFF.

The chain carries TRBV5-1 and TRBJ2-3, with no clear D. The V and J ends lost 4 bases and 3 bases respectively, with 18 bases between them. Germline V lookup: CDR1 SGHRS, CDR2 YFSETQ. CDR3 length: 16 residues. CDR3 residues: CASSALRALKTDTQYF. The CDR3 DNA follows: TGCGCCAGCAGCGCCCTCCGAGCGCTAAAGACAGATACGCAGTATTTT.

V gene TRBV14 combines with J gene TRBJ1-6, with D hard to call. V was pared by 6 bases and J by 9 bases, with 12 bases between. Germline V gene data show CDR1 as SGHDN and CDR2 as FVKESK. The CDR3 contains 13 residues. The CDR3 loop reads CASRLELGSPLHF. The CDR3 nucleotides are TGTGCCAGCAGACTAGAGTTGGGTTCACCCCTCCACTTT.

This clone was seen just once. This sequence joins TRBV28 and TRBJ1-4; D is uncertain. V lost 6 bases and J lost 5, with 16 bases in between. The germline CDR1 and CDR2 sequences are MDHEN and SYDVKM. The CDR3 has 15 residues. The CDR3 bases are TGTGCCAGCAGACCCCCAGGCCTCCAAAATGAAAAACTGTTTTTT. Protein: CASRPPGLQNEKLFF. The complete variable domain, with remaining parts taken from reference TRBV28 and TRBJ1-4, reads DVKVTQSSRYLVKRTGEKVFLECVQDMDHENMFWYRQDPGLGLRLIYFSYDVKMKEKGDIPEGYSVSREKKERFSLILESASTNQTSMYLCASRPPGLQNEKLFFGSGTQLSVL.

This chain connects TRBV10-3 to TRBJ1-2; D ambiguous. Trimming shortened V by 3 bases and J by 2 bases, and 10 bases separated the two germline ends. This CDR3 region has 14 residues. The germline V gene encodes CDR1 ENHRY and CDR2 SYGVKD. The CDR3 sequence: CAISDYDKNYGYTF. Written as DNA, the CDR3 is TGTGCCATCAGTGATTATGACAAGAACTATGGCTACACCTTC.

This clone was counted a few times. The chain has TRBV30 and TRBJ1-5, with TRBD1 identical over 7 bases. CDR1 is GTSNPN and CDR2 is SVGIG in the germline V gene (reference sequence). The CDR3 has 14 amino acids. Trimming removed 2 bases from V and 3 bases from J; junction bases left unmatched: 4. The CDR3 spells CAWSTGTANQPQHF. In nucleotides, the CDR3 is TGTGCCTGGAGTACCGGGACAGCCAATCAGCCCCAGCATTTT.

This rearrangement joins TRBV30 to TRBJ1-2; no definite D call. V lost 1 base, J lost 4 bases, and 4 bases lay in between. In germline, CDR1 is GTSNPN, CDR2 SVGIG (reference sequence). CDR3 length: 11 amino acids. The CDR3, as DNA: TGTGCCTGGAGTGCCTCCTATGGCTACACCTTC. Translating it yields CAWSASYGYTF.

The rearrangement links TRBV27 to TRBJ2-1; no clear D gene. The V gene's germline CDR1 is MNHEY and CDR2 SMNVEV (reference sequence). The V end lost 7 bases, the J end lost 0 bases, and 4 bases lay between the germline ends. There are 12 residues in the CDR3. This CDR3 is CASMASYNEQFF. The CDR3 DNA reads as TGTGCCAGCATGGCCTCCTACAATGAGCAGTTCTTC.

The V and J genes are TRBV24-1 and TRBJ2-2; TRBD1 matches 7 bases. The trim removed 4 bases at V and 4 bases at J, leaving 8 bases unmatched. Germline CDR1 KGHDR, CDR2 SFDVKD. The CDR3 spans 16 residues. The DNA for the CDR3 is TGTGCCACCAGTGACGCTGGACAGGAGCTCACCGGGGAGCTGTTTTTT. This translates into CATSDAGQELTGELFF.

The chain uses TRBV19 and TRBJ1-4, with 8 bases lining up with TRBD1. J lost 4 bases, V lost 5 bases, and 6 bases had no gene match. Germline V gene sequence: CDR1 LNHDA, CDR2 SQIVND (reference sequence). The length of the CDR3 is 15 residues. This CDR3 reads CASSEGQGNNEKLFF. The DNA of the CDR3 is TGTGCCAGTAGTGAAGGACAGGGCAATAATGAAAAACTGTTTTTT.

About this clone itself: Different DNA sequences within this sample yield the same CDR3. The V and J genes are TRBV28 and TRBJ1-2, with D possibly being TRBD1 (6 bases). Germline V lookup: CDR1 MDHEN, CDR2 SYDVKM. Trimming stripped 2 bases from V and 2 bases from J, with 9 bases between. This CDR3 comprises 14 residues. The chain's CDR3 is CASSLAGENYGYTF. CDR3 coding DNA: TGTGCCAGCAGTTTAGCAGGGGAAAACTATGGCTACACCTTC.

This chain connects TRBV6-2 or TRBV6-3 to TRBJ1-2; tentative D call: TRBD1 (5 bases). Germline CDR1 is MNHEY and CDR2 is SVGEGT. The length of the CDR3 is 15 residues. V was clipped by 2 bases and J by 8 bases, with 18 bases between them. Here the CDR3 DNA reads TGTGCCAGCAGTTACCAGGTGCAGGGTGAGGAGGGCTACACCTTC. It codes for CASSYQVQGEEGYTF.

V usage is TRBV28 and J usage is TRBJ1-1; D not certain. CDR3 length: 16 amino acids. With 6 bases removed from V and 3 bases from J, the gap between germline ends came to 20 bases. Germline loops: CDR1 MDHEN, CDR2 SYDVKM. The CDR3 reads CASSLLDLTIDTEAFF. In nucleotides, the CDR3 is TGTGCCAGCAGCCTTCTAGACCTGACGATAGACACTGAAGCTTTCTTT.

The rearrangement links TRBV19 to TRBJ1-1; 9 nucleotides align to TRBD1. The CDR3 length is 13 residues. Looked up from germline, CDR1 is LNHDA and CDR2 is SQIVND (reference sequence). With 6 bases clipped from V and 4 bases from J, the junction kept 3 bases outside the gene matches. The CDR3 DNA follows: TGTGCCAGTAGGGGGACAGGGATCACTGAAGCTTTCTTT. Translated: CASRGTGITEAFF.

The CDR3 DNA reads TGCGCCAGCAGGGCCGGGACACCTAACTATGGCTACACCTTC. It encodes CASRAGTPNYGYTF. This chain joins TRBV5-1 and TRBJ1-2; possible D gene TRBD1, 6 bases. The CDR3 consists of 14 residues. V was pared by 5 bases and J by 0 bases, with 11 bases between. Germline values: CDR1 SGHRS, CDR2 YFSETQ. Full variable domain (remainder filled in from reference TRBV5-1 and TRBJ1-2): KAGVTQTPRYLIKTRGQQVTLSCSPISGHRSVSWYQQTPGQGLQFLFEYFSETQRNKGNFPGRFSGRQFSNSRSEMNVSTLELGDSALYLCASRAGTPNYGYTFGSGTRLTVV.

The genes are TRBV28 and TRBJ2-3; 8 bases are shared with TRBD2. V trimming: 3 bases; J trimming: 4 bases; junction bases outside the gene matches: 9. The CDR3 spans 16 residues. Per germline, CDR1 MDHEN and CDR2 SYDVKM. CDR3 sequence (DNA): TGTGCCAGCAGTTTGGGGAGCGGGAGTGGCGCAGATACGCAGTATTTT. As protein: CASSLGSGSGADTQYF.